This T cell receptor beta chain appears in the sequencing data of a study of T cells in Graves' hyperthyroidism and ophthalmopathy. Study-level findings and limits: Progression to ophthalmopathy was predicted a median of 6.5 months early.

With 7 bases removed from V and 3 bases from J, the gap between germline ends came to 13 bases. The CDR3 is 14 residues long. Germline-derived CDR1 and CDR2 are MNHGY and SAAAGT. The table lists this clonotype with a few counts. Its cognate antigen is unknown. TCR beta CDR3 region amplification was performed from RNA transcripts. RT-PCR in the first round (using the HTBI primer set) targeted the TCR CDR3. TCRdb used MiXCR to reprocess the multiplex PCR reads, holding one entry per CDR3 protein. Of fewer than 850,000 distinct CDR3 sequences in the sample, 17% were seen once. Newly diagnosed hyperthyroidism, duration under 2 months, in patients aged 18 to 65. Each diagnosis was grounded in clinical symptoms, serum thyroxine and TRAb, thyroid ultrasound, and orbital computed tomography.

The sequenced sample was blood. This sequence was found in a man aged 50 to 59 with Graves' hyperthyroidism. The chain is built from TRBV6-8 and TRBJ2-1, with TRBD2 as a possible D gene (5 bases). The CDR3 DNA reads TGTGCCAGCAATCGGGATCGAGTCTACAATGAGCAGTTCTTC. Translating it yields CASNRDRVYNEQFF.